Reported below is one TCR beta chain. Germline values: CDR1 GTSNPN, CDR2 SVGIG (reference sequence). CDR3 length equals 13 residues. V dropped 0 bases and J dropped 7 bases, with 9 bases sitting between them. In the original workflow: Amplification of reference gene primers was used by the study to estimate nucleated cell counts. Sequencing used immunoSEQ multiplex PCR; TCRdb keeps in-frame clones, though not all of them. V, J and clone size are taken as reported in that table, and D and trimming were inferred from the DNA itself. Among about 73,000 clones listed, about 88% were seen once. This specimen comes from a study of blood T cell repertoires in COVID-19. Overall study: The study drew acute and convalescent COVID-19 samples from the United States, Italy and Spain.

Sequences were obtained from peripheral blood. This receptor was identified in a man aged 80 or over with acute or convalescent COVID-19. The chain links TRBV30 to TRBJ2-2, with a weak D call TRBD1 (6 bases). The CDR3: CAWSVGAGGELFF. CDR3 DNA sequence: TGTGCCTGGAGTGTGGGGGCCGGCGGGGAGCTGTTTTTT.